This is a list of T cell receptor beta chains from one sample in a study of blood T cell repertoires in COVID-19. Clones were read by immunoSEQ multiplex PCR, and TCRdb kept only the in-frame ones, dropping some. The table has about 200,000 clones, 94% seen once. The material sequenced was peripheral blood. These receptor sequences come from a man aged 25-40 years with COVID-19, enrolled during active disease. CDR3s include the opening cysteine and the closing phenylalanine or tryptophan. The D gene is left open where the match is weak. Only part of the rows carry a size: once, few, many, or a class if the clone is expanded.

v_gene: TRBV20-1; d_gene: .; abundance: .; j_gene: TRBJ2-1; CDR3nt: TGCAGTGCTAGTGGGAGTGGCGGGGCAGCGAACTACAATGAGCAGTTCTTC; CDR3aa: CSASGSGGAANYNEQFF
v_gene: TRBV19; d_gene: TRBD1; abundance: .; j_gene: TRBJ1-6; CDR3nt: TGTGCCAGTAGTCTAGACAGGGAAGGTTCACCCCTCCACTTT; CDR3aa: CASSLDREGSPLHF
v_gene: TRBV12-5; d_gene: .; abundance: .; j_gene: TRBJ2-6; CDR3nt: TGTGCTAGTGCTCGCTCTGGGGCCAACGTCCTGACTTTC; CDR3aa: CASARSGANVLTF
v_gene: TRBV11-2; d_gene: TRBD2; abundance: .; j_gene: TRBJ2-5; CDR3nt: TGTGCCAGCAGTCTAGCTGGGACTAGCGGGGGAGAGACCCAGTACTTC; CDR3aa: CASSLAGTSGGETQYF
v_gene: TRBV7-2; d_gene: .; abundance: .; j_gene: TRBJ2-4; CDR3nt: TGTGCCAGCAGCTTTGGTGGCAGGCCGAACATTCAGTACTTC; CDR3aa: CASSFGGRPNIQYF
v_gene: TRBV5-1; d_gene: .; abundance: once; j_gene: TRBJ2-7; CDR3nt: TGCGCCAGCAGCAAACAGGGCTACGAGCAGTACTTC; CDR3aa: CASSKQGYEQYF
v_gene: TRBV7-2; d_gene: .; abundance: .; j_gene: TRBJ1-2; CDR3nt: TGTGCCAGCAGCTTCGACAGCTACTATGGCTACACCTTC; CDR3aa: CASSFDSYYGYTF
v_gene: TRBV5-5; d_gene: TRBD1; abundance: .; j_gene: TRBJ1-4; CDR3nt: TGTGCCAGCAGCTTGGATTTGGGACAGGGGAATGAAAAACTGTTTTTT; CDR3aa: CASSLDLGQGNEKLFF
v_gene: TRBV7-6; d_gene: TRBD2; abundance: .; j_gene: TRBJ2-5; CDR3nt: TGTGCCAGCAGCTTAGGTCTAGCGGGGGGGCGCCAAGAGACCCAGTACTTC; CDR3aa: CASSLGLAGGRQETQYF
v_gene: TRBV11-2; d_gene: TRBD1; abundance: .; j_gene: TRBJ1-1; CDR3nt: TGTGCCAGCAGCTCTGACAGGGTGCGCTTGTGGAACACTGAAGCTTTCTTT; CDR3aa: CASSSDRVRLWNTEAFF
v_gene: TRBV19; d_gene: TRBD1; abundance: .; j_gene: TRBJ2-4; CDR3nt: TGTGCCAGTAGTATTAGACAGGGTCGGAACATTCAGTACTTC; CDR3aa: CASSIRQGRNIQYF
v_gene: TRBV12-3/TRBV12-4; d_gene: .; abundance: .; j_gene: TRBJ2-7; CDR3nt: TGTGCCAGCAGCCTCAGGGTTCTCTACGAGCAGTACTTC; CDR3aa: CASSLRVLYEQYF
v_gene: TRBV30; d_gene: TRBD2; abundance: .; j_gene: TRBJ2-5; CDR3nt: TGTGTAGCGGGGGTCGAGGAGACCCAGTACTTC; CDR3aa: CVAGVEETQYF
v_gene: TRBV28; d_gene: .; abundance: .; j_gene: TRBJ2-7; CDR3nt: TGTGCCAGCAGTCCGGACAGTTCCTCCTACGAGCAGTACTTC; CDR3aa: CASSPDSSSYEQYF
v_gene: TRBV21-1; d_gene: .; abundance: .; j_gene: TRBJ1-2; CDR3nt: TGTGCCAGCAGCATATGGGACAGGGTGGACTATGGCTACACCTTC; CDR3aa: CASSIWDRVDYGYTF
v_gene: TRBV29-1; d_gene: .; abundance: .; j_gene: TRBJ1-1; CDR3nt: TGCAGCGTCATTGGACAATCAGGTACTGAAGCTTTCTTT; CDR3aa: CSVIGQSGTEAFF
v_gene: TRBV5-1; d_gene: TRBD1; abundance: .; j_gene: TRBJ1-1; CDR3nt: TGCGCCAGCAGCACCGACAGGGCTATGAACACTGAAGCTTTCTTT; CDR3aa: CASSTDRAMNTEAFF
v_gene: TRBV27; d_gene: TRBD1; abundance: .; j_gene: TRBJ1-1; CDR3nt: TGTGCCAGCAGTCTCCGGGACAGGGGGCGCAAGAACACTGAAGCTTTCTTT; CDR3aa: CASSLRDRGRKNTEAFF
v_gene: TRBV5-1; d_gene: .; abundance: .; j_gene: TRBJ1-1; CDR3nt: TGCGCCAGCAGTCCAGGGTTGATAGGCACTGAAGCTTTCTTT; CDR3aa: CASSPGLIGTEAFF
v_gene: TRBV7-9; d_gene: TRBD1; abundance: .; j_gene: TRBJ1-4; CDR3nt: TGTGCCAGCAGTAGACAGGGTGCAACTAATGAAAAACTGTTTTTT; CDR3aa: CASSRQGATNEKLFF
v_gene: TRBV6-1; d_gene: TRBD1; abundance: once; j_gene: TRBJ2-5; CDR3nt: TGTGCCAGCAGTGAGACAGGGCTGAAGACCCAGTACTTC; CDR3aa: CASSETGLKTQYF
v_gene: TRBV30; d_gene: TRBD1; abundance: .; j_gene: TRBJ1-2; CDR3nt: TGTGCCTGGAGTCTAGGACAGGGCACCTATGGCTACACCTTC; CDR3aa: CAWSLGQGTYGYTF
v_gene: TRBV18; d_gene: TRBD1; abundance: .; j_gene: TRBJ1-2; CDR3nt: TGTGCCAGCTCAGAAGGACAGGATAGGGGAGGCTACACCTTC; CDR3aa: CASSEGQDRGGYTF
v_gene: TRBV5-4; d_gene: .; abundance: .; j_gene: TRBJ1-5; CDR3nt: TGTGCCAGCAGCTTGTACGGAGGCAATCAGCCCCAGCATTTT; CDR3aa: CASSLYGGNQPQHF
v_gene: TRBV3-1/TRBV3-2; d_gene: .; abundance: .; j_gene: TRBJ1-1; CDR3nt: TGTGCCAGCAGCCAATACAATGAAGCTTTCTTT; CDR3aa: CASSQYNEAFF
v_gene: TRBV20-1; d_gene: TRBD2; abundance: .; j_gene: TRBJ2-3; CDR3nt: TGCAGTGCTAGTGTTAGCGGGGGGTCTAAAGATACGCAGTATTTT; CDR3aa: CSASVSGGSKDTQYF
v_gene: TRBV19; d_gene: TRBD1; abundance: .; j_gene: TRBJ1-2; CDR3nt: TGTGCCAGCATCGACAGGGGTCGAAACTATGGCTACACCTTC; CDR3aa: CASIDRGRNYGYTF
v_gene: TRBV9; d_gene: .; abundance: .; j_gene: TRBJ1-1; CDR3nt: TGTGCCAGCAGCGTAGCGGACAGCCCGAACACTGAAGCTTTCTTT; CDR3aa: CASSVADSPNTEAFF
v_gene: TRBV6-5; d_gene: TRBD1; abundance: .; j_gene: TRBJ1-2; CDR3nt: TGTGCCAGCAGGCCTGGACAGGGGGCTTTCTATGGCTACACCTTC; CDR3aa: CASRPGQGAFYGYTF
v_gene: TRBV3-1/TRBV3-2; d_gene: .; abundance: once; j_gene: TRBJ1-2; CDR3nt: TGTGCCAGCAGCCAAGCTCAGACTTATGGCTACACCTTC; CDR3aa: CASSQAQTYGYTF
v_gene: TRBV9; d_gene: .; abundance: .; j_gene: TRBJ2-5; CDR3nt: TGTGCCAGCAGCCCGGGTGGAGGGGAGACCCAGTACTTC; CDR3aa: CASSPGGGETQYF
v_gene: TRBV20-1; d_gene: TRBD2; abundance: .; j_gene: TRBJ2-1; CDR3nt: TGCAGTGCTAGTCTTGCGGGGGGGCCGGATGAGCAGTTCTTC; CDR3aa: CSASLAGGPDEQFF
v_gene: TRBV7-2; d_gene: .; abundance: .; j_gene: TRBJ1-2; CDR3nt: TGTGCCAGCAGCTTATCAGGCTCCGGGGACTATGGCTACACCTTC; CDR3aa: CASSLSGSGDYGYTF
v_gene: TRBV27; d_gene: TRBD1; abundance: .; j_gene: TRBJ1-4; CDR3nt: TGTGCCAGCAGTTTTCGGACAGGGCTTGGCGAAAAACTGTTTTTT; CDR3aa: CASSFRTGLGEKLFF
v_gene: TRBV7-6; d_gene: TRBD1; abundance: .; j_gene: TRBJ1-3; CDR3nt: TGTGCCAGCAGCTTAACGGGACAGTACTCTGGAAACACCATATATTTT; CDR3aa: CASSLTGQYSGNTIYF
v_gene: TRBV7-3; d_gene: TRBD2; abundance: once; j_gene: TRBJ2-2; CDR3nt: TGTGCCAGCAGTAGGACTAGCGGGGGCACCGGGGAGCTGTTTTTT; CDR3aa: CASSRTSGGTGELFF
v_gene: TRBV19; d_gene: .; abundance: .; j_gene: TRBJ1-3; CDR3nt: TGTGCCAGTAGTTCCGCAGGCTTCTCTGGAAACACCATATATTTT; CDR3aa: CASSSAGFSGNTIYF
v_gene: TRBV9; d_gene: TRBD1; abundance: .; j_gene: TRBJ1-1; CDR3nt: TGTGCCAGCAGCGTGGGGGGACAGGGAGGCACTGAAGCTTTCTTT; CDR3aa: CASSVGGQGGTEAFF
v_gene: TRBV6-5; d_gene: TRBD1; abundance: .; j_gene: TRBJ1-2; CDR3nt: TGTGCCACTTCGACAGGGAACTATGGCTACACCTTC; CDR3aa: CATSTGNYGYTF